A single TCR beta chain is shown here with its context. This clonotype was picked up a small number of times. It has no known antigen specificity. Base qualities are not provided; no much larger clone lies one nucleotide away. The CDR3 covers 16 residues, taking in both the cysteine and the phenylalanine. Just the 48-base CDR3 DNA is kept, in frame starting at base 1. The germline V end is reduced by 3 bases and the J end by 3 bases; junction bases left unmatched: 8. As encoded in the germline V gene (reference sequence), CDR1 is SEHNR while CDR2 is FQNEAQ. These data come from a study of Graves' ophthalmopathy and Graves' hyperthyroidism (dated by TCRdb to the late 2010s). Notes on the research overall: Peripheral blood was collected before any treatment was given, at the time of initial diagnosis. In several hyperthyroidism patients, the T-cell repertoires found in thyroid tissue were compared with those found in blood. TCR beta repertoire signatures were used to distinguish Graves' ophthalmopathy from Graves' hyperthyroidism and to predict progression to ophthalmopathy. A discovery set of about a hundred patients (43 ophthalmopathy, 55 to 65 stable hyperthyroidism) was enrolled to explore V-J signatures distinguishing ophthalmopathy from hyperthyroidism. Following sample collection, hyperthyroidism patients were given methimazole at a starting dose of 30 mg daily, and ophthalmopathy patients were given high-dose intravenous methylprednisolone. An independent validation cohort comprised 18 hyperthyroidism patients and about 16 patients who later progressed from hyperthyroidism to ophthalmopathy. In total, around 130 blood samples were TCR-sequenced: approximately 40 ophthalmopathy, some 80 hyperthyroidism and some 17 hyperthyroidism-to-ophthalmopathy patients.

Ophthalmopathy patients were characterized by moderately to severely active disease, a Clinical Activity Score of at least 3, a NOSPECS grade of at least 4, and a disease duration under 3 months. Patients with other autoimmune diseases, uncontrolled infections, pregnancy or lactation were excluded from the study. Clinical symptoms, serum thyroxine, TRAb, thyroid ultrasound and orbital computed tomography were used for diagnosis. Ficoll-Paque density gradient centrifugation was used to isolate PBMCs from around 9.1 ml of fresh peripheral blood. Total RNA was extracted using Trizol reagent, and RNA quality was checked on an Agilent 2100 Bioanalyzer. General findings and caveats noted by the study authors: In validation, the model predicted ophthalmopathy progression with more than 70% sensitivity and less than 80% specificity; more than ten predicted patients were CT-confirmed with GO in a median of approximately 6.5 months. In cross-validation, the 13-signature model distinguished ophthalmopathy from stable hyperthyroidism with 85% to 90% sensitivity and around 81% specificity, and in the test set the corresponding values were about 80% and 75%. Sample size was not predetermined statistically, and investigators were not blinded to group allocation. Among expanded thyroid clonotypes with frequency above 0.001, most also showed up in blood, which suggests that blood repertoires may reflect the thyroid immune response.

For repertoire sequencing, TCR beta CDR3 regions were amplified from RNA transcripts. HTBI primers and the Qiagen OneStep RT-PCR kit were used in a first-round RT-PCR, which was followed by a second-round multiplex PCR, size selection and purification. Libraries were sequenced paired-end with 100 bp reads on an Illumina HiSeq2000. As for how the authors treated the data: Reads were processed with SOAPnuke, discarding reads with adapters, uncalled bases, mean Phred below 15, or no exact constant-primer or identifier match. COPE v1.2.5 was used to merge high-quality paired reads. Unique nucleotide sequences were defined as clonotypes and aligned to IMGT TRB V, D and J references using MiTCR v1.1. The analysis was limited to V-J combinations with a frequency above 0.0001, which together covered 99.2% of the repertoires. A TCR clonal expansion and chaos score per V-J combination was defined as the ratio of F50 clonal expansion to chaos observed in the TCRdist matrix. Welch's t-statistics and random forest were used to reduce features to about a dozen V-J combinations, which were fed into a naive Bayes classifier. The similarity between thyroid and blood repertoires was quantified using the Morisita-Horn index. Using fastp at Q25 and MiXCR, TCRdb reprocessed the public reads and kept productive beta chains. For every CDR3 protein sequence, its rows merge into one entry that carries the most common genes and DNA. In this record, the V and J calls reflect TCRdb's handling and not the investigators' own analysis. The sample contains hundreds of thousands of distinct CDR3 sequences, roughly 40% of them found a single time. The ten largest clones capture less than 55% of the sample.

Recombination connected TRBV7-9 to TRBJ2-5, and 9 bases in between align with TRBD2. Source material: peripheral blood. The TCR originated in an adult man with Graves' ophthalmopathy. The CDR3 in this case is CASSLATSGPEETQYF. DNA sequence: TGTGCCAGCAGCTTGGCAACTAGCGGGCCTGAAGAGACCCAGTACTTC.